Shown below are 10 T cell receptor beta chains from a single sample sequenced in a study of T cell responses to AZD1222 COVID-19 vaccine (dated by TCRdb to the early 2020s). Library creation used the immunoSEQ multiplex PCR assay. TCRdb re-hosts the immuneACCESS table, in-frame sequences only. Its copies lack some clones; in the studies checked, an unresolved V gene accounts for under half of them, and the cause for the rest is not known. Here the sample has about 94,000 clones; around nine tenths occur a single time. The ten most abundant clones make up about an eighth of the sample. The sample's time point label, decoded: baseline before first vaccination. Source: peripheral blood, taken on day 0 of AZD1222 vaccination. The receptors shown here come from an adult in good health.

The rearrangement links TRBV5-6 to TRBJ2-3; D perhaps matches TRBD2 (6 bases). V was pared by 4 bases and J by 0 bases, with 15 bases between. Germline V gene data show CDR1 as SGHDT and CDR2 as YYEEEE. There are 16 residues in the CDR3. Here the CDR3 reads CASSVLLAASTDTQYF. The CDR3 DNA sequence: TGTGCCAGCAGCGTGCTACTAGCAGCTAGCACAGATACGCAGTATTTT.

The chain joins TRBV20-1 to TRBJ1-2, with a possible D match to TRBD1 (5 bases). Per the germline V gene, CDR1 is DFQATT and CDR2 is SNEGSKA (reference sequence). The CDR3 has 15 residues. V was clipped by 3 bases and J by 4 bases, with 18 bases between them. For the CDR3, the DNA is TGCAGTGCTAGTAACCAGGGAGGTCAGCTCTATGGCTACACCTTC. It is translated as CSASNQGGQLYGYTF.

V usage is TRBV28 and J usage is TRBJ1-4, with D unresolved. Trimming shortened V by 1 base and J by 0 bases, and 9 bases separated the two germline ends. Germline V CDR1 and CDR2: MDHEN, SYDVKM. The CDR3 spans 16 residues. The CDR3 bases are TGTGCCAGCAGTTTATCTGGCACTGCAACTAATGAAAAACTGTTTTTT. As protein: CASSLSGTATNEKLFF.

This sequence joins TRBV11-2 and TRBJ2-7, with TRBD1 matching 12 bases. Germline assignment: CDR1 SGHAT and CDR2 FQNNGV. Germline trimming cut 2 bases from V and 4 bases from J; bases unmatched to any gene: 9. CDR3 length: 17 amino acids. The CDR3 sequence: CASSLIPGQGAGYEQYF. For the CDR3, the DNA is TGTGCCAGCAGCTTAATACCGGGACAGGGGGCCGGGTACGAGCAGTACTTC.

The rearrangement uses TRBV7-8 and TRBJ2-2, with TRBD2 matching over 14 bases. Trimming removed 5 bases from V and 1 base from J; junction bases left unmatched: 6. This CDR3 is built from 18 residues. In germline, CDR1 is SGHVS, CDR2 FQNEAQ. CDR3 in DNA: TGTGCCAGCAGCGCTCGGACTAGCGGGGGGCAGAACACCGGGGAGCTGTTTTTT. The encoded protein is CASSARTSGGQNTGELFF.

The chain is built from TRBV12-3 or TRBV12-4 and TRBJ2-7, with D uncertain. V shed 5 bases and J shed 6 bases, with 14 bases lying between them. This CDR3 spans 13 amino acids. The CDR3 DNA follows: TGTGCCAGCAGTATTTCAGAGGACGGCGAGCAGTACTTC. It codes for CASSISEDGEQYF.

The chain links TRBV9 to TRBJ2-1, with 8 bases that match TRBD1. Trimming took 0 bases from V and 6 from J; bases not matched to a gene: 11. The CDR3 loop spans 17 amino acids. Germline CDR1 is SGDLS and CDR2 is YYNGEE. CDR3 sequence (DNA): TGTGCCAGCAGCGTAGTTTCAGGGGCAGGGGGCCTCAATGAGCAGTTCTTC. It codes for CASSVVSGAGGLNEQFF.

J is TRBJ2-3 and V is TRBV5-1; 9 nucleotides match TRBD1. Germline trimming cut 0 bases from V and 10 bases from J; bases unmatched to any gene: 9. Looked up from germline, CDR1 is SGHRS and CDR2 is YFSETQ. The CDR3 is made up of 15 amino acids. The CDR3 reads CASSLDAPGTGPQYF. The CDR3 nucleotides read TGCGCCAGCAGCTTGGATGCCCCCGGGACAGGGCCGCAGTATTTT.

This chain connects TRBV19 to TRBJ2-1; 13 bases map to TRBD2. In germline, CDR1 is LNHDA, CDR2 SQIVND (reference sequence). The length of the CDR3 is 15 residues. J lost 9 bases, V lost 4 bases, and 6 bases had no gene match. The CDR3 bases are TGTGCCAGTAGTACGGGACTAGCGGGGATAAGTGAGCAGTTCTTC. Its translation is CASSTGLAGISEQFF.

CDR3 region: CASSTPPIYGYTF. The CDR3 nucleotides are TGTGCCAGTAGTACCCCCCCGATCTATGGCTACACCTTC. The chain employs TRBV19 and TRBJ1-2; D is ambiguous. This CDR3 has 13 amino acids. Looked up from germline, CDR1 is LNHDA and CDR2 is SQIVND (reference sequence). V lost 4 bases to trimming and J lost 4 bases, with 10 bases between them.